These T cell receptor beta chains were read from a single sample in a study of yellow fever vaccine responses in identical twins. TCRdb re-analysed the RT-PCR reads in MiXCR, keeping a single row per CDR3 protein. The data contain 4,000 to 6,000 distinct CDR3 sequences, around 92% of them seen just once; the ten biggest clones take up about 1.9%. Sequenced here: T cells from blood (PBMCs), unsorted or a sorted subset (not recorded which), sampled before or after yellow fever vaccination (not recorded which). The receptor set was obtained from a woman under 30 who received the yellow fever vaccine. Each CDR3 is given with its conserved first and last residue. A D gene is named only where the DNA matches it firmly. Size is omitted from some rows. Given values are once, few, many or a class for expanded clones.

v_call	j_call	clone_size	d_call	cdr3_nt	cdr3_aa
TRBV5-4	TRBJ2-3	once	NA	TGTGCCAGCAGCTTCGGACGGTCTAGCACAGATACGCAGTATTTT	CASSFGRSSTDTQYF
TRBV20-1	TRBJ2-7	NA	TRBD1	TGCAGTGCTGGGCAGGGGGTGGGGTATTCCTACGAGCAGTACTTC	CSAGQGVGYSYEQYF
TRBV11-2	TRBJ2-1	NA	TRBD2	TGTGCCAGCAGCTATTCTAGCGGGAGGGCCGAGAATGAGCAGTTCTTC	CASSYSSGRAENEQFF
TRBV20-1	TRBJ2-3	NA	TRBD1	TGCAGTGCGCCCGCCGGACAGGGGCATCAAGATACGCAGTATTTT	CSAPAGQGHQDTQYF
TRBV4-2	TRBJ2-7	once	NA	TGTGCCAGCAGCCAAGAGGCTTACCGATGGTCCTACGAGCAGTACTTC	CASSQEAYRWSYEQYF
TRBV29-1	TRBJ2-1	NA	TRBD2	TGCAGCGCATGGTACCCGGGGGGGCCTTACAATGAGCAGTTCTTC	CSAWYPGGPYNEQFF
TRBV11-1	TRBJ2-1	once	TRBD1	TGTGCCAGCAGCGTCGGATACAGGGGACGCAATGAGCCGTTCTTC	CASSVGYRGRNEPFF
TRBV18	TRBJ1-2	NA	NA	TGTGCCAGCTCACCACCGTCAGTAGCTAACTATGGCTACACCTTC	CASSPPSVANYGYTF
TRBV29-1	TRBJ2-7	NA	NA	TGCAGCGTTGAAGACAGCCACGAGCAGTACTTC	CSVEDSHEQYF
TRBV12-3/TRBV12-4	TRBJ2-1	once	NA	TGTGCCAGCAGTCTAGTAGTTTTAGAGCAGTTCTTC	CASSLVVLEQFF
TRBV5-6	TRBJ2-7	NA	NA	TGTGCCAGCAGTCTTGAGATACAGGCGCGGAACGAGCAGTACTTC	CASSLEIQARNEQYF
TRBV9	TRBJ2-7	NA	NA	TGTGCCAGCAGCGTAGAGGGCCGGTACGAGCAGTACTTC	CASSVEGRYEQYF
TRBV24-1	TRBJ2-1	NA	NA	TGTGCCACCAGTGATTCCTACAGCCTATCCTACAATGAGCAGTTCTTC	CATSDSYSLSYNEQFF
TRBV28	TRBJ2-7	NA	TRBD1	TGTGCCAGCAGTTTAGGGACAGGGGGCCGCTACGAGCAGTACTTC	CASSLGTGGRYEQYF
TRBV10-3	TRBJ1-2	NA	NA	TGTGCCATCAGTGGGAACGCCCTGGGCTATGGCTACACCTTC	CAISGNALGYGYTF
TRBV13	TRBJ2-3	NA	NA	TGTGCCAGACGAGGGGGACTTGGCGCAGATACGCAGTATTTT	CARRGGLGADTQYF
TRBV9	TRBJ2-2	few	NA	TGTGCCAGCAGGGGGGCCCACACCGGGGAGCTGTTTTTT	CASRGAHTGELFF
TRBV29-1	TRBJ2-3	NA	TRBD2	TGCAGCGTTGAGGGGCGGGAGGCCTGGATTGGGACAGATACGCAGTATTTT	CSVEGREAWIGTDTQYF
TRBV29-1	TRBJ1-2	NA	NA	TGCAGCGTTCCAAAGGGCAGTTTCTATGGCTACACCTTC	CSVPKGSFYGYTF
TRBV2	TRBJ1-5	NA	NA	TGTGCCAGCAGTGCCCAATTTCTGATGAATCAGCCCCAGCATTTT	CASSAQFLMNQPQHF
TRBV29-1	TRBJ2-1	NA	NA	TGCAGCGTTGAGAAGGAGGGCCGCTACAATGAGCAGTTCTTC	CSVEKEGRYNEQFF
TRBV13	TRBJ2-3	NA	TRBD2	TGTGCCAGCAGGGGGACTAGCGGATTCACAGATACGCAGTATTTT	CASRGTSGFTDTQYF
TRBV29-1	TRBJ2-7	NA	NA	TGCAGCGTTGAAGTCACAGGTCTTCACGAGCAGTACTTC	CSVEVTGLHEQYF
TRBV3-1	TRBJ1-6	NA	NA	TGTGCCAGCAGCCAACCGGGGGGCGATTCACCCCTCCACTTT	CASSQPGGDSPLHF
TRBV12-3/TRBV12-4	TRBJ2-1	NA	TRBD2	TGTGCCAGCAGTTCTAGCGGAGGATACAATGAGCAGTTCTTC	CASSSSGGYNEQFF
TRBV10-3	TRBJ2-7	NA	TRBD1	TGTGCCATCAGCCCGGTAGGGGGCAGGGAGAGCTCCTACGAGCAGTACTTC	CAISPVGGRESSYEQYF
TRBV28	TRBJ2-1	NA	NA	TGTGCCAGCAGTTTCGGTCGATACAATGAGCAGTTCTTC	CASSFGRYNEQFF
TRBV4-2	TRBJ2-7	few	NA	TGTGCCAGCAGCCAAGAGGCTTCTAGCTCCTACGAGCAGTACTTC	CASSQEASSSYEQYF
TRBV18	TRBJ2-7	NA	NA	TGTGCCAGCTCACCGACGAAATCATCCGACGAGCAGTACTTC	CASSPTKSSDEQYF
TRBV28	TRBJ2-1	NA	TRBD2	TGTGCCAGCAGTCTAGCGGGGTCCTCCTACAATGAGCAGTTCTTC	CASSLAGSSYNEQFF